The 25 T cell receptor beta chains below all came from one sample that was sequenced in a study of siplizumab effects on memory and regulatory T cells. Sequencing used immunoSEQ multiplex PCR; TCRdb keeps in-frame clones, though not all of them. The data show about 82,000 clones, around 90% seen once. The sequencing input was Tregs sorted from blood. These TCRs come from a human donor in good health.

The rearrangement uses TRBV4-1 and TRBJ2-6; D is possibly TRBD1 (5 bases). With 0 bases removed from V and 0 bases from J, the gap between germline ends came to 21 bases. The germline V gene encodes CDR1 MGHRA and CDR2 YSYEKL. The CDR3 contains 21 residues. CDR3 DNA sequence: TGCGCCAGCAGCCAAGAAGGAGTAGGAGACAGCGCTCACTCTGGGGCCAACGTCCTGACTTTC. Amino acids: CASSQEGVGDSAHSGANVLTF.

Written as DNA, the CDR3 is TGTGCCAGCAGCTTAGGGGCACTGAGCTCCTACGAGCAGTACTTC. Translating it yields CASSLGALSSYEQYF. The chain recombines TRBV11-1 with TRBJ2-7; D is ambiguous. Trimming shortened V by 1 base and J by 0 bases, and 10 bases separated the two germline ends. Germline CDR1 is SGHAT and CDR2 is FQDESV (reference sequence). This CDR3 contains 15 residues.

This rearrangement joins TRBV7-6 to TRBJ1-5; no firm D call. The V end was cut by 1 base, the J end by 7 bases, with 11 bases between. CDR1 and CDR2 (germline): SGHVS, FNYEAQ. The CDR3 is 14 amino acids. The CDR3 DNA follows: TGTGCCAGCAGCTTAGTGGGAGAGGGACAGCCCCAGCATTTT. This gives the protein CASSLVGEGQPQHF.

The chain couples TRBV15 to TRBJ1-2; no firm D call. The CDR3 is made up of 14 amino acids. Trimming cost V 1 base and J 4 bases, with 10 bases left between them. Looked up from germline, CDR1 is LNHNV and CDR2 is YYDKDF (reference sequence). The DNA for the CDR3 is TGTGCCACCAGCAGAGGGGTCGTAGCCTATGGCTACACCTTC. Translation gives CATSRGVVAYGYTF.

V is TRBV2 and J is TRBJ1-5, with D tentatively TRBD1 (5 bases). There are 15 residues in the CDR3. The V end lost 3 bases, the J end lost 3 bases, and 12 bases lay between the germline ends. CDR1 and CDR2 from the germline V gene are SNHLY and FYNNEI. The CDR3 nucleotides read TGTGCCAGCAGTGAGGGACGGGTGAACAATCAGCCCCAGCATTTT. This gives the protein CASSEGRVNNQPQHF.

To note about this clone: Within the sample, other DNA sequences also encode this same CDR3. The gene calls are TRBV5-1 and TRBJ1-2; unclear D gene. The germline V gene has CDR1 SGHRS and CDR2 YFSETQ. Between the trimmed V and J ends, which lost 1 base and 3 bases, there was a span of 4 bases. CDR3 length: 12 residues. The CDR3 DNA reads TGCGCCAGCAGCTTGACCGACTATGGCTACACCTTC. It translates to CASSLTDYGYTF.

The chain joins TRBV18 to TRBJ1-1; perhaps TRBD1 as D (5 bases). With 6 bases removed from V and 5 bases from J, the gap between germline ends came to 16 bases. Looked up from germline, CDR1 is KGHSH and CDR2 is LQKENI. The CDR3 is made up of 14 amino acids. CDR3 sequence reads: CASSRSGGDTEAFF. The CDR3 DNA is TGTGCCAGCTCCCGTTCGGGGGGGGATACTGAAGCTTTCTTT.

The chain links TRBV2 to TRBJ1-2; D gene ambiguous. Germline lookup yields CDR1 SNHLY and CDR2 FYNNEI. Trimming removed 4 bases from V and 8 bases from J, with 8 bases in between. CDR3 length equals 11 residues. This CDR3 reads CASSGLSGYTF. The DNA of the CDR3 is TGTGCCAGCAGTGGGCTCTCCGGCTACACCTTC.

The chain employs TRBV6-5 and TRBJ1-2; 10 bases are shared with TRBD1. The CDR3 has 14 residues. Germline CDR1 is MNHEY and CDR2 is SVGAGI. V dropped 6 bases and J dropped 7; count of bases not matched to a gene: 8. CDR3 amino acids: CASSRQGAAGGYTF. The CDR3 DNA reads as TGTGCCAGCAGCAGACAGGGGGCAGCGGGTGGCTACACCTTC.

The V and J genes are TRBV5-1 and TRBJ2-3; 10 nucleotides agree with TRBD1. The trim removed 4 bases at V and 6 bases at J, leaving 5 bases unmatched. This CDR3 is built from 14 residues. In germline, CDR1 is SGHRS, CDR2 YFSETQ. CDR3 nucleotides: TGCGCCAGCAGCCCCGGGACAGGGGCCGATACGCAGTATTTT. It encodes CASSPGTGADTQYF.

The rearrangement joins TRBV2 to TRBJ2-5, with 7 nucleotides matching TRBD1. Gene TRBJ2-7 matches the end of the DNA better, so the J call may be wrong. The CDR3 is made up of 14 amino acids. The V gene's germline CDR1 is SNHLY and CDR2 FYNNEI. CDR3 amino acids: CASRRQGDSYEQYF. CDR3 in DNA: TGTGCCAGCAGAAGACAGGGCGACTCCTACGAGCAGTACTTC.

The chain carries TRBV7-2 and TRBJ2-5, with 14 bases that match TRBD2. CDR1 and CDR2 from the germline V gene are SGHTA and FQGNSA. The trim removed 5 bases at V and 5 bases at J, leaving 7 bases unmatched. The CDR3 consists of 16 residues. The CDR3 nucleotides read TGTGCCAGCAGCCCCCGACTAGCGGGGGGGCCTGAGACCCAGTACTTC. Protein sequence: CASSPRLAGGPETQYF.

CDR3 in amino acids: CASSLDTGGEQYF. In DNA form, the CDR3 reads TGTGCCAGCAGCTTAGATACAGGGGGCGAGCAGTACTTC. The rearrangement links TRBV7-2 to TRBJ2-7; 8 bases are a match to TRBD1. This CDR3 is 13 amino acids long. After removal of 1 base from V and 6 bases from J, the junction contained 2 bases not matched to a gene. Germline V gene lookup returns CDR1 SGHTA and CDR2 FQGNSA.

CDR3: CASTLGLAGLYEQYF. The DNA of the CDR3 is TGTGCCAGCACCCTAGGACTAGCGGGGTTATACGAGCAGTACTTC. This chain connects TRBV7-2 to TRBJ2-7; TRBD2 matches 12 bases. The CDR3 consists of 15 residues. The V and J ends lost 7 bases and 4 bases, in that order; junction bases with no gene match: 8. Germline V gene sequence: CDR1 SGHTA, CDR2 FQGNSA.

J is TRBJ1-1 and V is TRBV30; 8 nucleotides align to TRBD1. With 3 bases clipped from V and 7 bases from J, the junction kept 16 bases outside the gene matches. The CDR3 consists of 16 residues. Germline V lookup: CDR1 GTSNPN, CDR2 SVGIG (reference sequence). The CDR3 DNA reads as TGTGCCTGGAGGTCCCGGGACAGGTCGGGATTGGGTGAAGCTTTCTTT. It codes for CAWRSRDRSGLGEAFF.

J is TRBJ2-3 and V is TRBV7-8, with D tentatively TRBD1 (5 bases). This CDR3 comprises 15 residues. The V end lost 2 bases, the J end lost 2 bases, and 11 bases lay between the germline ends. Germline V lookup: CDR1 SGHVS, CDR2 FQNEAQ. CDR3 loop: CASSLFTGFTDTQYF. The CDR3 coding sequence is TGTGCCAGCAGCTTATTCACAGGATTCACAGATACGCAGTATTTT.

The gene calls are TRBV5-1 and TRBJ2-3, with no clear D. Looked up from germline, CDR1 is SGHRS and CDR2 is YFSETQ. The CDR3 totals 14 residues. V was clipped by 2 bases and J by 1 base, with 8 bases between them. The CDR3 reads CASSFGHGTDTQYF. The CDR3 DNA reads as TGCGCCAGCAGCTTTGGCCACGGCACAGATACGCAGTATTTT.

This chain uses TRBV11-3 with TRBJ2-5; D may be TRBD1 or TRBD2 (5 bases each). Germline V gene data show CDR1 as SGHNT and CDR2 as YENEEA. The CDR3 has 16 residues. Deletions cut 5 bases from V and 4 bases from J, with 20 bases between. The CDR3 loop reads CASSISAGSGTETQYF. The DNA of the CDR3 is TGTGCCAGCAGCATCTCGGCAGGGAGTGGTACAGAGACCCAGTACTTC.

The chain joins TRBV7-8 to TRBJ2-7; TRBD2 agrees at 7 bases. With V trimmed by 5 bases and J by 0 bases, 7 bases remained unmatched. CDR1 and CDR2 from the germline V gene are SGHVS and FQNEAQ. This CDR3 is 15 amino acids long. The CDR3 here is CASSVDRGDSYEQYF. For the CDR3, the DNA is TGTGCCAGCAGCGTAGACCGGGGGGACTCCTACGAGCAGTACTTC.

The chain is built from TRBV2 and TRBJ2-3; D unclear. Trimming cost V 5 bases and J 0 bases, with 6 bases left between them. The CDR3 sequence is 13 residues long. Germline CDR1 and CDR2: SNHLY and FYNNEI. CDR3 residues: CASSFISTDTQYF. DNA of the CDR3: TGTGCCAGCAGTTTTATTAGCACAGATACGCAGTATTTT.

The rearrangement joins TRBV19 to TRBJ1-2, with TRBD1 as a possible D gene (6 bases). The CDR3 length is 15 residues. V was pared by 4 bases and J by 4 bases, with 16 bases between. The V gene's germline CDR1 is LNHDA and CDR2 SQIVND (reference sequence). The DNA of the CDR3 is TGTGCCAGTAGTAAAGACACAGGGTTTGGCTATGGCTACACCTTC. This gives the protein CASSKDTGFGYGYTF.

The rearrangement links TRBV9 to TRBJ2-5; TRBD2 aligns across 7 bases. V gave up 0 bases and J gave up 1 base; unmatched junction bases: 3. Per germline, CDR1 SGDLS and CDR2 YYNGEE. There are 15 residues in the CDR3. As DNA, the CDR3 is TGTGCCAGCAGCGTAGCGCGCGGGGGCCAAGAGACCCAGTACTTC. The encoded protein is CASSVARGGQETQYF.

This rearrangement joins TRBV7-2 to TRBJ1-2; a weak D match, TRBD1 (5 bases). The CDR3 sequence is 13 residues long. V gave up 3 bases and J gave up 2 bases, with 7 bases separating them. Germline CDR1 SGHTA, CDR2 FQGNSA. CDR3 nucleotides: TGTGCCAGCAGCTTGACAGCAAACTATGGCTACACCTTC. Its translation: CASSLTANYGYTF.

The CDR3 region is CASSEVGGARETQYF. CDR3 DNA: TGTGCCAGCAGTGAGGTCGGGGGGGCCCGGGAGACCCAGTACTTC. The chain joins TRBV25-1 to TRBJ2-5; 8 bases fit TRBD2. CDR3 length: 15 amino acids. V was pared by 3 bases and J by 5 bases, with 8 bases of the junction left unmatched. Germline V CDR1 and CDR2: MGHDK, SYGVNS.

The chain recombines TRBV7-6 with TRBJ2-5; 8 nucleotides align to TRBD2. V dropped 2 bases and J dropped 7; count of bases not matched to a gene: 12. From germline, CDR1 is SGHVS and CDR2 FNYEAQ. This CDR3 has 16 residues. The CDR3, as DNA: TGTGCCAGCAGCTTAATGAGCGGGGGACCTTCGGGGACCCAGTACTTC. Amino acid sequence: CASSLMSGGPSGTQYF. Based on the CDR3 plus reference TRBV7-6 and TRBJ2-5, the full variable domain is GAGVSQSPRYKVTKRGQDVALRCDPISGHVSLYWYRQALGQGPEFLTYFNYEAQQDKSGLPNDRFSAERPEGSISTLTIQRTEQRDSAMYRCASSLMSGGPSGTQYFGPGTRLLVL.